This T cell receptor (beta chain) was recovered during a study of a mutant IDH1 vaccine in newly diagnosed glioma. The CDR3 runs 15 residues. In germline, CDR1 is MNHNY, CDR2 SVGAGI (reference sequence). The V gene lost 7 bases and the J gene lost 2 bases, with 17 bases spanning the gap. Concerning this clone itself: The target antigen is unknown.

Profiling relied on immunoSEQ multiplex PCR, and the TCRdb table lists in-frame clones only, not all of them. The sample comprises fewer than 45,000 clones, under 90% of which are singletons, and approximately 4.7% rests with the top ten. Time point of the sample: week 35, safety follow-up. A 20-mer mutant IDH1 peptide at 300 ug was injected subcutaneously with topical imiquimod. This sequence was found in a woman between 40 and 50 years old with glioma. Some clones in this sample may be carry-over from other donors' samples. Sequenced here: PBMCs, sampled from a glioma patient whose treatment included an IDH1 peptide vaccine. The chain joins TRBV6-6 to TRBJ1-1; D perhaps matches TRBD1 (5 bases). The DNA of the CDR3 is TGTGCCAGCACCTACGCCGGGGCCGCCAACACTGAAGCTTTCTTT. It encodes CASTYAGAANTEAFF.